The 8 T cell receptor beta chains reported below all come from one sample, sequenced in a study of T cell responses to AZD1222 COVID-19 vaccine. The method was immunoSEQ multiplex PCR; TCRdb's version includes in-frame clones alone and lacks a portion of them. This table has 200,000 to 250,000 clones, less than 95% appearing once. Sequencing used peripheral blood, obtained 28 days after the second dose of the MenACWY control vaccine. These receptors all stem from an adult who received the MenACWY meningococcal vaccine as a control.

The genes are TRBV7-2 and TRBJ2-7, with D maybe TRBD2 (6 bases). There are 13 residues in the CDR3. With 6 bases removed from V and 4 bases from J, the gap between germline ends came to 13 bases. Germline V CDR1 and CDR2: SGHTA, FQGNSA. Here the CDR3 reads CASSTFSGYEQYF. As DNA, the CDR3 is TGTGCCAGCAGTACTTTTAGCGGATACGAGCAGTACTTC.

This clone was counted a single time. The chain employs TRBV24-1 and TRBJ2-1; D gene unclear. V was pared by 2 bases and J by 3 bases, with 1 base between. Germline V gives CDR1 KGHDR, CDR2 SFDVKD. The CDR3 loop spans 12 amino acids. The CDR3 DNA sequence: TGTGCCACCAGTGATTACTACAATGAGCAGTTCTTC. Its protein is CATSDYYNEQFF.

The V and J genes are TRBV7-2 and TRBJ2-1; possibly TRBD1 for D (6 bases). The germline V and J ends were trimmed by 2 bases and 3 bases, with 8 bases remaining between them. Germline CDR1 reads SGHTA; CDR2 reads FQGNSA. This CDR3 spans 14 amino acids. This chain's CDR3 is CASSLRDNYNEQFF. CDR3 DNA: TGTGCCAGCAGCTTAAGGGACAACTACAATGAGCAGTTCTTC. The full variable domain, with the rest looked up from reference TRBV7-2 and TRBJ2-1, is GAGVSQSPSNKVTEKGKDVELRCDPISGHTALYWYRQSLGQGLEFLIYFQGNSAPDKSGLPSDRFSAERTGGSVSTLTIQRTQQEDSAVYLCASSLRDNYNEQFFGPGTRLTVL.

This clone came up once. The chain has TRBV9 and TRBJ1-1; D ambiguous. Looked up from germline, CDR1 is SGDLS and CDR2 is YYNGEE. The V end was cut by 3 bases, the J end by 4 bases, with 10 bases between. CDR3 size: 13 residues. The CDR3 sequence: CASSGLPPTEAFF. As DNA, the CDR3 is TGTGCCAGCAGCGGTCTACCCCCCACTGAAGCTTTCTTT.

This rearrangement joins TRBV14 to TRBJ1-1; D is uncertain. Germline V CDR1 and CDR2: SGHDN, FVKESK. V was cut by 1 base and J by 2 bases, with 11 bases left in between. The CDR3 totals 15 residues. The CDR3 region has the DNA TGTGCCAGCAGCCAAGTGGGCACCATAAACACTGAAGCTTTCTTT. Its protein is CASSQVGTINTEAFF. Complete variable domain (other parts from reference TRBV14 and TRBJ1-1): EAGVTQFPSHSVIEKGQTVTLRCDPISGHDNLYWYRRVMGKEIKFLLHFVKESKQDESGMPNNRFLAERTGGTYSTLKVQPAELEDSGVYFCASSQVGTINTEAFFGQGTRLTVV.

This CDR3 reads CASSLANSLGEKLFF. The CDR3 coding sequence is TGTGCCAGCAGCTTAGCGAACAGCTTGGGTGAAAAACTGTTTTTT. V usage is TRBV7-2 and J usage is TRBJ1-4; D not certain. Deletions cut 0 bases from V and 7 bases from J, with 12 bases between. From germline, CDR1 is SGHTA and CDR2 FQGNSA. The CDR3 extends over 15 amino acids.

The chain recombines TRBV6-5 with TRBJ1-1; no definite D call. Germline assignment: CDR1 MNHEY and CDR2 SVGAGI. V lost 8 bases and J 1 base, leaving 5 bases between the germline ends. This CDR3 is 11 amino acids long. In nucleotides, the CDR3 is TGTGCCAGCGACAAGAACACTGAAGCTTTCTTT. Encoded protein: CASDKNTEAFF.

V and J are TRBV24-1 and TRBJ1-5, with 12 positions matching TRBD1. V lost 4 bases to trimming and J lost 5 bases; unmatched junction nucleotides: 14. Germline CDR1 KGHDR, CDR2 SFDVKD. CDR3 length: 19 amino acids. The CDR3, as DNA: TGTGCCACCAGTGAACCGGGACAGGGGGCCCCGGAGCGGGATCAGCCCCAGCATTTT. This gives the protein CATSEPGQGAPERDQPQHF.